This entry describes one T cell receptor (beta chain). Produced via immunoSEQ multiplex PCR; TCRdb's table is partial and in-frame only. The sample lists more than 60,000 clones; about nine tenths were seen once. This CDR3 has 14 amino acids. Germline V gene sequence: CDR1 KGHSH, CDR2 LQKENI. J was trimmed by 8 bases and V by 8 bases; bases with no gene match: 10. The data were taken from a study of PD-L1 blockade in urothelial cancer. About the study: In about 2014 therapy began: atezolizumab 1,200 mg intravenously every 3 weeks.

Described time point: peripheral blood 6 weeks after treatment start. The source was PBMCs, collected around atezolizumab (anti-PD-L1) treatment. The V call is TRBV18, the J call TRBJ2-4, with 9 bases aligning to TRBD1. The sequence derives from a man aged 55 to 69 with urothelial cancer. The CDR3 DNA is TGTGCCAGCGTAAAACAGGGGGCTATGGACATTCAGTACTTC. Amino acid sequence: CASVKQGAMDIQYF.